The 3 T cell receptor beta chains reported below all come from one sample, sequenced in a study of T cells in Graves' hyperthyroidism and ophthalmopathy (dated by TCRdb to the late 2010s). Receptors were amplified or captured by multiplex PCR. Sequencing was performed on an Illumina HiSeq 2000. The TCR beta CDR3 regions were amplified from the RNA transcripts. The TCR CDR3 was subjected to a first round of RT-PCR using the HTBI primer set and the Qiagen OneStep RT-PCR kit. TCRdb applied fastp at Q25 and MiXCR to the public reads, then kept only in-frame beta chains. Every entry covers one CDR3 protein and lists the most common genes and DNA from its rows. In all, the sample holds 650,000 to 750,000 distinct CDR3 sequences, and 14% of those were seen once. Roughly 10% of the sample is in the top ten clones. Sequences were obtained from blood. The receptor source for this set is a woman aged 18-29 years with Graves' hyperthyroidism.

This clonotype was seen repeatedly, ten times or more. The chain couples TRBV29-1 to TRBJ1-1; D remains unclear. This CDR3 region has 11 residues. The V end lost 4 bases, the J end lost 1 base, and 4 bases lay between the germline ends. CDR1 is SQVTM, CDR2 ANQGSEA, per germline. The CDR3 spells CSVGRNTEAFF. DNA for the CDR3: TGCAGCGTTGGGAGGAACACTGAAGCTTTCTTT.

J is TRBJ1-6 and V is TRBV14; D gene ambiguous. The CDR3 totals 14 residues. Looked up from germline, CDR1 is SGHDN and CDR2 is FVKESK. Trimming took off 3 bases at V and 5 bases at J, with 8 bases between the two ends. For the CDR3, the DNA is TGTGCCAGCAGCCAGGTCCGGGATAATTCACCCCTCCACTTT. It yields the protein CASSQVRDNSPLHF.

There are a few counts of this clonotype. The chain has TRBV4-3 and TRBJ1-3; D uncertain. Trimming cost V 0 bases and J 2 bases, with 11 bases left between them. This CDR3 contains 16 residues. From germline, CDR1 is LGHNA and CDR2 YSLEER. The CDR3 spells CASSQEPRVPGNTIYF. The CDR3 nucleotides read TGCGCCAGCAGCCAAGAACCACGGGTCCCTGGAAACACCATATATTTT.